This TCR beta chain was found in a study of shared clonotypes between healthy human individuals. Study-wide results and caveats: Clonotype sharing levels among donors were expected to vary with sequencing depth. The study sampled only blood, and tissue repertoires likely differ.

Researchers divided each subset's genomic DNA evenly across several immunoSEQ plates. Some clones are missing from TCRdb's copy, which holds only in-frame ones; the method was immunoSEQ multiplex PCR. Altogether roughly 2.2 million clones are present, 93% being singletons, with the ten largest covering 0.39%. The CDR3 has 14 amino acids. Germline V gene data show CDR1 as ENHRY and CDR2 as SYGVKD. Trimming took 10 bases from V and 2 from J, leaving 17 bases between them. On this clone: Its antigen remains unidentified.

What was sequenced was naive CD4+ T cells from PBMCs. Regarding subset: CD45RA+ positively selected. This TCR derives from a man between 18 and 35 years old in good health. Some clones in this sample may be carry-over from other donors' samples. V usage is TRBV10-3 and J usage is TRBJ2-5, with D maybe TRBD2 (5 bases). DNA of the CDR3: TGTGCCAGCAGAGCGGATCCGTTACAAGAGACCCAGTACTTC. Translation: CASRADPLQETQYF.